A single sample is the source of the 28 T cell receptor beta chains below, sequenced in a study of shared clonotypes between healthy human individuals (dated by TCRdb to 2018 to 2020). The library was obtained by the immunoSEQ multiplex PCR assay. The clones in this table, taken by TCRdb from immuneACCESS, are in-frame only. Not every clone is retained; where verified, under half of the shortfall comes from an unresolved V gene, and the cause of the rest is unknown. For this sample the table gives approximately 2.5 million clones, of which roughly nine tenths were detected only once. The top ten clonotypes cover around 0.15% of the sample. Input material: naive CD4+ T cells sorted from blood. The cell subset or site label, as the study defines it: CD45RA+ positively selected. All receptors come from a man aged 18 to 35 in good health.

The chain uses TRBV5-1 and TRBJ1-2, with TRBD1 as a possible D gene (5 bases). Looked up from germline, CDR1 is SGHRS and CDR2 is YFSETQ. The CDR3 sequence is 12 residues long. The germline V and J ends were trimmed by 0 bases and 7 bases, with 7 bases remaining between them. The CDR3 DNA sequence: TGCGCCAGCAGCTTGGGTGGGGCTGGCTACACCTTC. The encoded protein is CASSLGGAGYTF.

J is TRBJ2-5 and V is TRBV5-1; D is undetermined. In germline, CDR1 is SGHRS, CDR2 YFSETQ. The CDR3 runs 15 residues. Trimming left V 2 bases short and J 2 bases short, with 13 bases between. In nucleotides, the CDR3 is TGCGCCAGCAGCTTCGGCAGAGCAACGCAAGAGACCCAGTACTTC. It is translated as CASSFGRATQETQYF.

The V gene is TRBV6-6, the J gene TRBJ2-7; TRBD2 is a possible D gene (6 bases). This CDR3 spans 15 amino acids. Between the trimmed V and J ends, which lost 2 bases and 2 bases, there was a span of 13 bases. Germline values: CDR1 MNHNY, CDR2 SVGAGI (reference sequence). This chain's CDR3 is CASSYGGRPPYEQYF. CDR3 nucleotides: TGTGCCAGCAGTTACGGGGGGAGGCCTCCCTACGAGCAGTACTTC.

This chain connects TRBV19 to TRBJ2-2; a possible D gene is TRBD2 (5 bases). V lost 3 bases and J lost 5, with 13 bases in between. CDR1 LNHDA and CDR2 SQIVND come from the germline V gene (reference sequence). This CDR3 is built from 15 residues. CDR3 nucleotides: TGTGCCAGTAGTATGAGGGCATCGGGGACCGGGGAGCTGTTTTTT. This codes for CASSMRASGTGELFF.

V gene TRBV5-1 combines with J gene TRBJ2-5; 8 bases are a match to TRBD2. CDR1 and CDR2 from the germline V gene are SGHRS and YFSETQ. This CDR3 has 16 amino acids. Trimming removed 0 bases from V and 2 bases from J; junction bases left unmatched: 6. CDR3 in amino acids: CASSLGPAGAQETQYF. In nucleotides, the CDR3 is TGCGCCAGCAGCTTGGGTCCAGCGGGGGCGCAAGAGACCCAGTACTTC. The variable domain in full, with the rest retrieved from reference TRBV5-1 and TRBJ2-5, is KAGVTQTPRYLIKTRGQQVTLSCSPISGHRSVSWYQQTPGQGLQFLFEYFSETQRNKGNFPGRFSGRQFSNSRSEMNVSTLELGDSALYLCASSLGPAGAQETQYFGPGTRLLVL.

V is TRBV7-3 and J is TRBJ2-4, with D perhaps matching TRBD1 (5 bases). This CDR3 comprises 13 residues. Trimming took 5 bases from V and 8 from J, leaving 13 bases between them. From germline, CDR1 is SGHTA and CDR2 FQGTGA. The CDR3 sequence: CASSEAGKDIQYF. The DNA for the CDR3 is TGTGCCAGCAGCGAGGCAGGGAAAGACATTCAGTACTTC.

The V and J genes are TRBV29-1 and TRBJ2-3, with 7 bases lining up with TRBD1. The length of the CDR3 is 13 residues. Germline assignment: CDR1 SQVTM and CDR2 ANQGSEA. Trimming at V came to 4 bases and at J to 6 bases, leaving 7 bases not matched to a gene. The DNA of the CDR3 is TGCAGCGTTGGGGGACAGATGCAGGATACGCAGTATTTT. The encoded protein is CSVGGQMQDTQYF.

The chain couples TRBV27 to TRBJ2-7; 9 bases match TRBD2. This CDR3 is 15 amino acids long. Trimming removed 3 bases from V and 3 bases from J; junction bases left unmatched: 6. Germline V lookup: CDR1 MNHEY, CDR2 SMNVEV (reference sequence). CDR3 nucleotide sequence: TGTGCCAGCAGTTTGTCGACTAGCGGCAACTACGAGCAGTACTTC. It yields the protein CASSLSTSGNYEQYF.

J is TRBJ2-7 and V is TRBV2; D may be TRBD1 (8 bases). Trimming removed 4 bases from V and 3 bases from J, with 16 bases in between. Germline CDR1 is SNHLY and CDR2 is FYNNEI. CDR3 length: 15 residues. CDR3 residues: CASSGPDRDYYEQYF. As DNA, the CDR3 is TGTGCCAGCAGTGGCCCGGACAGGGACTACTACGAGCAGTACTTC.

This rearrangement joins TRBV5-6 to TRBJ2-3, with TRBD2 matching 9 bases. The CDR3 is 15 amino acids. Germline CDR1 is SGHDT and CDR2 is YYEEEE. V lost 0 bases, J lost 5 bases, and 4 bases stayed unmatched. DNA for the CDR3: TGTGCCAGCAGCTTGGCCCCACTAGCGGGAGATACGCAGTATTTT. This gives the protein CASSLAPLAGDTQYF.

The chain is built from TRBV7-2 and TRBJ2-5; 7 positions agree with TRBD2. The CDR3 has 14 residues. Germline V gene lookup returns CDR1 SGHTA and CDR2 FQGNSA. V dropped 2 bases and J dropped 3; count of bases not matched to a gene: 3. The CDR3 nucleotides are TGTGCCAGCAGCTTAATGGGGGGGGAAGAGACCCAGTACTTC. It codes for CASSLMGGEETQYF. Variable domain in full (rest from reference TRBV7-2 and TRBJ2-5): GAGVSQSPSNKVTEKGKDVELRCDPISGHTALYWYRQSLGQGLEFLIYFQGNSAPDKSGLPSDRFSAERTGGSVSTLTIQRTQQEDSAVYLCASSLMGGEETQYFGPGTRLLVL.

This clone was recorded a few times. This sequence joins TRBV6-6 and TRBJ1-5; TRBD1 matches at 10 bases. Germline lookup yields CDR1 MNHNY and CDR2 SVGAGI (reference sequence). The ends lost 6 bases at V and 6 bases at J; junction bases unmatched: 5. The CDR3 sequence is 14 residues long. The CDR3 region has the DNA TGTGCCAGCAGGCCCGGACAGGGGGGTCAGCCCCAGCATTTT. Amino acids: CASRPGQGGQPQHF.

This chain connects TRBV27 to TRBJ1-2, with 10 nucleotides matching TRBD1. The CDR3 contains 15 residues. V lost 3 bases to trimming and J lost 7 bases; unmatched junction nucleotides: 8. From germline, CDR1 is MNHEY and CDR2 SMNVEV (reference sequence). CDR3 loop: CASSFTDRGRSGYTF. The DNA for the CDR3 is TGTGCCAGCAGTTTCACCGACAGGGGGCGGAGTGGCTACACCTTC.

This chain connects TRBV5-5 to TRBJ1-5; D ambiguous. This CDR3 is built from 16 residues. Germline lookup yields CDR1 SGHKS and CDR2 YYEKEE (reference sequence). V was trimmed by 0 bases and J by 0 bases, leaving 10 bases between them. The CDR3 bases are TGTGCCAGCAGCTTGGCGCCCGGGGATAGCAATCAGCCCCAGCATTTT. This sequence encodes CASSLAPGDSNQPQHF.

CDR3 sequence reads: CASSQEGQWDIQYF. The DNA of the CDR3 is TGCGCCAGCAGCCAAGAGGGACAGTGGGACATTCAGTACTTC. V and J are TRBV4-1 and TRBJ2-4; TRBD1 matches at 7 bases. Germline V gives CDR1 MGHRA, CDR2 YSYEKL. The CDR3 consists of 14 residues. Trimming at V came to 0 bases and at J to 8 bases, leaving 4 bases not matched to a gene.

The chain joins TRBV27 to TRBJ2-2; 9 bases are shared with TRBD2. This CDR3 spans 15 amino acids. V was pared by 5 bases and J by 6 bases, with 7 bases of the junction left unmatched. Per the germline V gene, CDR1 is MNHEY and CDR2 is SMNVEV (reference sequence). The CDR3: CASSPGTSIPGELFF. CDR3 sequence (DNA): TGTGCCAGCAGTCCCGGGACTAGCATCCCCGGGGAGCTGTTTTTT.

The V gene is TRBV7-9, the J gene TRBJ2-5; TRBD1 agrees at 12 bases. After removal of 4 bases from V and 4 bases from J, the junction contained 10 bases not matched to a gene. Germline V gene sequence: CDR1 SEHNR, CDR2 FQNEAQ (reference sequence). The CDR3 is made up of 17 amino acids. The CDR3 spells CASSSYGTGGLGETQYF. For the CDR3, the DNA is TGTGCCAGCAGCTCATACGGGACAGGGGGCCTCGGAGAGACCCAGTACTTC.

The chain uses TRBV6-6 and TRBJ1-1; 7 bases line up with TRBD1. Trimming cost V 6 bases and J 11 bases; bases outside gene matches: 9. The CDR3 has 12 residues. Germline V gene sequence: CDR1 MNHNY, CDR2 SVGAGI (reference sequence). The CDR3 DNA follows: TGTGCCAGCAGCCTCCCGGACAGGCAGGCTTTCTTT. Its translation is CASSLPDRQAFF.

Note on this clone: This same CDR3 is encoded by further DNA sequences in the sample. The J gene is TRBJ2-7, the V gene TRBV5-4, with a tentative D call TRBD1 (6 bases). This CDR3 spans 15 amino acids. Germline V gene data show CDR1 as SGHNT and CDR2 as YYREEE (reference sequence). V lost 0 bases, J lost 2 bases, and 12 bases lay in between. As DNA, the CDR3 is TGTGCCAGCAGCTTGGGTACAGGGCTTACCTACGAGCAGTACTTC. It specifies CASSLGTGLTYEQYF.

This clone was picked up one time. The CDR3 DNA follows: TGTGCCAGCCGGGGCTCGGGTGGGGGCAATGAGCAGTTCTTC. Its protein is CASRGSGGGNEQFF. This sequence joins TRBV2 and TRBJ2-1; either TRBD1 or TRBD2 may supply D (5 bases each). Germline-derived CDR1 and CDR2 are SNHLY and FYNNEI. The CDR3 covers 14 residues. Trimming stripped 8 bases from V and 6 bases from J, with 17 bases between.

This chain joins TRBV7-9 and TRBJ1-4, with 7 bases that match TRBD1. With V trimmed by 1 base and J by 0 bases, 2 bases remained unmatched. Per the germline V gene, CDR1 is SEHNR and CDR2 is FQNEAQ (reference sequence). This CDR3 has 16 residues. The CDR3 loop reads CASSLETGSTNEKLFF. CDR3 nucleotides: TGTGCCAGCAGCTTAGAGACAGGGTCAACTAATGAAAAACTGTTTTTT.

This clone occurred once. The chain combines TRBV25-1 with TRBJ2-7; a weak D match, TRBD2 (5 bases). CDR3 length: 12 residues. Germline V gene lookup returns CDR1 MGHDK and CDR2 SYGVNS. Trimming stripped 6 bases from V and 3 bases from J, with 9 bases between. This CDR3 reads CASRTSGYEQYF. In nucleotides, the CDR3 is TGTGCCAGCAGGACGAGCGGCTACGAGCAGTACTTC.

This chain uses TRBV11-2 with TRBJ2-5; no clear D gene. CDR1 is SGHAT, CDR2 FQNNGV, per germline. V was trimmed by 0 bases and J by 5 bases, leaving 13 bases between them. CDR3 length: 15 amino acids. The CDR3 loop is CASSLDGAKGETQYF. The CDR3 region has the DNA TGTGCCAGCAGCTTAGATGGAGCGAAAGGGGAGACCCAGTACTTC.

The CDR3 coding sequence is TGTGCCAGCAGTGCCGAAAGGGGAGCGACTGAAGCTTTCTTT. It translates to CASSAERGATEAFF. The J gene is TRBJ1-1, the V gene TRBV6-4; possible D gene TRBD1, 5 bases. V was trimmed by 4 bases and J by 5 bases, leaving 14 bases between them. CDR1 MRHNA and CDR2 SNTAGT come from the germline V gene. The CDR3 consists of 14 residues.

V gene TRBV10-3 combines with J gene TRBJ1-2; D unresolved. The V gene's germline CDR1 is ENHRY and CDR2 SYGVKD. V was shortened by 10 bases and J by 7 bases, with 22 bases between the two germline ends. This CDR3 has 14 residues. CDR3 sequence reads: CANSRSAGAAGYTF. CDR3 in DNA: TGTGCCAACTCGAGATCGGCGGGAGCGGCTGGCTACACCTTC.

The gene calls are TRBV6-1 and TRBJ1-1; D is uncertain. Germline V CDR1 and CDR2: MNHNS, SASEGT. The length of the CDR3 is 14 residues. V lost 3 bases to trimming and J lost 4 bases, with 12 bases between them. As DNA, the CDR3 is TGTGCCAGCAGTGATGCTCCCACCACCACTGAAGCTTTCTTT. Encoded protein: CASSDAPTTTEAFF.

CDR3: CASRGTGGAYNEQFF. CDR3 nucleotides: TGTGCCAGCAGGGGGACAGGGGGCGCATACAATGAGCAGTTCTTC. The rearrangement links TRBV6-1 to TRBJ2-1; 12 bases fit TRBD1. The germline V gene encodes CDR1 MNHNS and CDR2 SASEGT. CDR3 length equals 15 residues. Trimming cost V 6 bases and J 4 bases; bases outside gene matches: 4.

V gene TRBV28 combines with J gene TRBJ1-2; TRBD1 aligns across 7 bases. The CDR3 length is 16 residues. Germline-derived CDR1 and CDR2 are MDHEN and SYDVKM. Unmatched junction bases numbered 12, after V lost 6 bases and J lost 2 bases. The CDR3: CASRPPRQGGNYGYTF. Written as DNA, the CDR3 is TGTGCCAGCAGACCCCCCAGGCAGGGGGGGAACTATGGCTACACCTTC.